The sequence of this TCR beta chain was determined in a study of CD8 T cells in ankylosing spondylitis. TCRdb ran MiXCR on the 5' RACE reads and lists one entry per CDR3 protein. This repertoire shows 300,000 to 400,000 distinct CDR3 sequences, about 9.9% found once; its top ten account for roughly 9.5%. V was trimmed by 5 bases and J by 6 bases, leaving 20 bases between them. The CDR3 sequence is 15 residues long. Germline CDR1 reads SGHRS; CDR2 reads YFSETQ. The clonotype was recovered from a female donor with ankylosing spondylitis or in good health (not recorded which). The genes are TRBV5-1 and TRBJ2-5; the D is unclear. The sample consisted of blood, either unsorted or a sorted T cell fraction (not recorded which). This chain's CDR3 is CASRPVYEPGKTQYF. CDR3 coding DNA: TGCGCCAGCAGACCGGTATACGAACCCGGAAAGACCCAGTACTTC.